This T cell receptor beta chain was sequenced during a study of shared clonotypes between healthy human individuals. Every contributor of samples was a Caucasian grown-up residing in Nashville, Tennessee. TCRdb's table, derived via immunoSEQ multiplex PCR, lists solely in-frame clones and lacks some. The sample shows about 2 million clones, 85% to 95% of them seen only once. Details on this clone: Antigen specificity is unknown.

Findings of the study overall: In several donors, around 5% of naive CD4 clonotypes appeared in common.

Germline assignment: CDR1 SEHNR and CDR2 FQNEAQ (reference sequence). V dropped 5 bases and J dropped 5; count of bases not matched to a gene: 10. The length of the CDR3 is 15 residues. Specimen: naive CD4+ T cells sorted from blood. Regarding subset: CD45RA+ positively selected. This clonotype was obtained from a man younger than 30 in good health. The rearrangement links TRBV7-9 to TRBJ2-5; 8 bases fit TRBD1. For the CDR3, the DNA is TGTGCCAGCAGCCCCCTGGACAGGGTGGTGGAGACCCAGTACTTC. It codes for CASSPLDRVVETQYF.